The next 23 T cell receptor beta chains were all read from a single sample in a study of T-cell reconstitution after alpha-beta-depleted transplantation in children. Molecular barcoding with unique molecular identifiers was used for the TCRbeta library. TCRdb reanalysed the PCR reads using MiXCR and keeps one entry per CDR3 protein. This table holds some 200,000 distinct CDR3 sequences, about a tenth found once. The sequencing used PBMCs, collected before TCRalphabeta/CD19-depleted stem cell transplant. These receptors originate from a child under two years old with acute myeloid leukemia, due to receive a stem cell transplant.

This clonotype was counted only a few times. The chain joins TRBV10-3 to TRBJ2-1; 15 bases agree with TRBD2. The V segment lost 4 bases and the J segment 2 bases; nucleotides outside the gene matches: 3. The CDR3 contains 17 residues. The germline V gene encodes CDR1 ENHRY and CDR2 SYGVKD. The CDR3 sequence is CAISARTSGGAYNEQFF. For the CDR3, the DNA is TGTGCCATCAGTGCCCGGACTAGCGGGGGGGCCTACAATGAGCAGTTCTTC.

This clonotype was seen at least ten times. The chain employs TRBV29-1 and TRBJ1-1; D is unclear. From germline, CDR1 is SQVTM and CDR2 ANQGSEA. The V end was cut by 4 bases, the J end by 7 bases, with 16 bases between. The CDR3 has 13 amino acids. The CDR3 spells CSVAGSGQYEAFF. The CDR3 DNA reads TGCAGCGTTGCCGGTTCGGGCCAGTATGAAGCTTTCTTT.

This clonotype came up many times. The V and J genes are TRBV28 and TRBJ2-3; the match to TRBD2 covers 11 bases. Germline V lookup: CDR1 MDHEN, CDR2 SYDVKM. This CDR3 is 17 amino acids long. J lost 3 bases, V lost 6 bases, and 11 bases had no gene match. CDR3 nucleotide sequence: TGTGCCAGCAGCTCCGCCGTAGCGGGGGGGCGAACAGATACGCAGTATTTT. This sequence encodes CASSSAVAGGRTDTQYF.

This clonotype was observed at least ten times. The chain employs TRBV18 and TRBJ2-5; D call uncertain. V lost 2 bases, J lost 4 bases, and 5 bases lay in between. This CDR3 is built from 12 residues. CDR1 is KGHSH, CDR2 LQKENI, per germline. CDR3 in DNA: TGTGCCAGCTCACCAGCCTCAGAGACCCAGTACTTC. Protein sequence: CASSPASETQYF.

The sample holds many counts of this clonotype. The chain employs TRBV29-1 and TRBJ2-1, with D unclear. V shed 3 bases and J shed 4 bases, with 10 bases lying between them. The CDR3 loop spans 13 amino acids. Germline lookup yields CDR1 SQVTM and CDR2 ANQGSEA. CDR3 coding DNA: TGCAGCGTTGACGGCTCTCGGTACAATGAGCAGTTCTTC. Translating gives CSVDGSRYNEQFF.

In its sample, this clonotype was seen many times. J is TRBJ1-1 and V is TRBV5-1, with 8 nucleotides matching TRBD1. The J segment lost 6 bases and the V segment lost 4 bases, leaving 8 bases of the junction unmatched. The germline gives CDR1 SGHRS, CDR2 YFSETQ. The CDR3 consists of 14 residues. In nucleotides, the CDR3 is TGCGCCAGCAGCCTCGGGACAGGTCGATCTGAAGCTTTCTTT. Protein product: CASSLGTGRSEAFF.

This clonotype has ten or more counts. The rearrangement joins TRBV24-1 to TRBJ2-5, with 7 bases identical to TRBD2. Losses at the gene ends were 7 bases for V and 4 bases for J; bases not matched to a gene: 5. This CDR3 has 13 residues. Germline-derived CDR1 and CDR2 are KGHDR and SFDVKD. CDR3 coding DNA: TGTGCCACCAGACATACGGGGGGAGAGACCCAGTACTTC. This codes for CATRHTGGETQYF.

This clonotype was detected ten times or more. The chain combines TRBV27 with TRBJ2-2, with 8 bases that match TRBD1. CDR1 is MNHEY and CDR2 is SMNVEV in the germline V gene (reference sequence). The CDR3 is 15 residues long. J gave up 5 bases and V 6 bases, and 8 bases lay outside the gene matches. CDR3 coding DNA: TGTGCCAGCAGCCAGGGGGCGCGGGATACCGGGGAGCTGTTTTTT. Translation gives CASSQGARDTGELFF.

In its sample, this clonotype was seen many times. This chain uses TRBV7-6 with TRBJ1-6; D unclear. The V gene's germline CDR1 is SGHVS and CDR2 FNYEAQ. Trimming took 5 bases from V and 9 from J, leaving 11 bases between them. This CDR3 is built from 13 residues. The CDR3, as DNA: TGTGCCAGCAGCCCAGAGCCTGGTTCACCCCTCCACTTT. Residues: CASSPEPGSPLHF. Together with reference TRBV7-6 and TRBJ1-6, the CDR3 gives the full variable domain: GAGVSQSPRYKVTKRGQDVALRCDPISGHVSLYWYRQALGQGPEFLTYFNYEAQQDKSGLPNDRFSAERPEGSISTLTIQRTEQRDSAMYRCASSPEPGSPLHFGNGTRLTVT.

V usage is TRBV12-3 or TRBV12-4 and J usage is TRBJ2-7; D unresolved. This CDR3 has 13 amino acids. The germline V and J ends were trimmed by 6 bases and 2 bases, with 11 bases remaining between them. CDR3 sequence reads: CASSHRAAYEQYF. The CDR3, as DNA: TGTGCCAGCAGCCACCGAGCCGCCTACGAGCAGTACTTC.

A word on this clonotype: This may arise from a read error, as a much more abundant clone is one base away. The gene calls are TRBV14 and TRBJ2-1; 8 bases are a match to TRBD1. The germline CDR1 and CDR2 sequences are SGHDN and FVKESK. This CDR3 region has 16 residues. The CDR3 sequence: CANSALPGQAYNEQFF. The CDR3 nucleotides are TGTGCCAACAGCGCCCTCCCGGGACAGGCCTACAATGAGCAGTTCTTC.

In its sample, this clonotype was seen many times. V gene TRBV12-3 or TRBV12-4 combines with J gene TRBJ2-2; 8 bases match TRBD2. The V segment lost 10 bases and the J segment 8 bases; nucleotides outside the gene matches: 18. The CDR3 sequence is 16 residues long. The CDR3 is CATSKGLAGASGELFF. The CDR3 DNA reads TGTGCCACCTCGAAGGGCCTAGCGGGCGCTTCTGGGGAGCTGTTTTTT.

In this sample, this clonotype turned up many times. The V call is TRBV5-6, the J call TRBJ2-2; 11 bases are shared with TRBD2. Per germline, CDR1 SGHDT and CDR2 YYEEEE. V shed 4 bases and J 5 bases; nucleotides not matched to a gene: 4. The CDR3 is 15 amino acids. The CDR3 reads CASSQRLAGTGELFF. The DNA of the CDR3 is TGTGCCAGCAGCCAGAGACTAGCGGGAACCGGGGAGCTGTTTTTT.

This clonotype was detected many times. The V and J genes are TRBV24-1 and TRBJ2-1; D not certain. This CDR3 has 16 residues. Germline CDR1 KGHDR, CDR2 SFDVKD. Trimming cost V 0 bases and J 1 base, with 9 bases left between them. This chain's CDR3 is CATSDLEARSYNEQFF. The CDR3 DNA follows: TGTGCCACCAGTGATTTGGAAGCTAGATCCTACAATGAGCAGTTCTTC.

This clonotype occurred many times. This chain uses TRBV20-1 with TRBJ2-3; 9 nucleotides match TRBD1. CDR3 length: 15 residues. CDR1 is DFQATT and CDR2 is SNEGSKA in the germline V gene (reference sequence). Trimming at V came to 0 bases and at J to 4 bases, leaving 5 bases not matched to a gene. The CDR3 protein is CSARDSGQGSDTQYF. CDR3 nucleotide sequence: TGCAGTGCTAGAGATTCGGGACAGGGATCAGATACGCAGTATTTT.

This clonotype has at least ten counts. V and J are TRBV27 and TRBJ2-3; D remains ambiguous. The V gene's germline CDR1 is MNHEY and CDR2 SMNVEV (reference sequence). There are 15 residues in the CDR3. Trimming shortened V by 4 bases and J by 1 base, and 12 bases separated the two germline ends. CDR3 DNA: TGTGCCAGCAGTTCCGCGAGACTGGGCACAGATACGCAGTATTTT. This encodes CASSSARLGTDTQYF.

In regard to this clonotype: A much larger clone is a single base away; this may be a read error. The chain recombines TRBV4-2 with TRBJ2-3, with D perhaps TRBD1 (6 bases). Between the trimmed V and J ends, which lost 7 bases and 2 bases, there was a span of 13 bases. This CDR3 is built from 14 residues. CDR1 LGHNA and CDR2 YNFKEQ come from the germline V gene. This CDR3 reads CASNTGQSTDTQYF. The DNA of the CDR3 is TGTGCCAGCAACACCGGACAGTCCACAGATACGCAGTATTTT.

This clonotype was seen many times. The CDR3, as DNA: TGTGCCAGCAGCTTAGTGTCGGGTCATGAGCAGTTCTTC. Its translation is CASSLVSGHEQFF. The chain couples TRBV7-9 to TRBJ2-1, with D hard to call. The CDR3 consists of 13 residues. Trimming took off 1 base at V and 8 bases at J, with 9 bases between the two ends. The germline V gene encodes CDR1 SEHNR and CDR2 FQNEAQ (reference sequence).

Details on this clonotype: It may be a read error: a sequence one base away is much more abundant. This CDR3 reads CASSLSPEWEQYF. The CDR3 DNA reads as TGTGCCAGCAGTTTATCCCCAGAGTGGGAGCAGTACTTC. The rearrangement joins TRBV27 to TRBJ2-7; no reliable D call. Trimming took off 0 bases at V and 7 bases at J, with 10 bases between the two ends. From germline, CDR1 is MNHEY and CDR2 SMNVEV (reference sequence). The CDR3 spans 13 residues.

Many counts were recorded for this clonotype. This sequence joins TRBV12-3 or TRBV12-4 and TRBJ2-7, with 11 bases identical to TRBD1. This CDR3 contains 15 residues. V was pared by 2 bases and J by 6 bases, with 6 bases of the junction left unmatched. CDR3 in amino acids: CASSLRGQGAGEQYF. Here the CDR3 DNA reads TGTGCCAGCAGTTTAAGAGGACAGGGGGCGGGCGAGCAGTACTTC.

Many counts were recorded for this clonotype. V is TRBV29-1 and J is TRBJ1-5; 7 bases are a match to TRBD1. CDR3 length: 13 amino acids. From germline, CDR1 is SQVTM and CDR2 ANQGSEA. V trimming: 4 bases; J trimming: 7 bases; junction bases outside the gene matches: 7. The CDR3 DNA sequence: TGCAGCGTTGTGCAGGGGGTCGGACAGCCCCAGCATTTT. This codes for CSVVQGVGQPQHF.

Many counts were recorded for this clonotype. This chain joins TRBV20-1 and TRBJ2-1; 9 nucleotides match TRBD2. The CDR3 is made up of 14 amino acids. Germline V gives CDR1 DFQATT, CDR2 SNEGSKA (reference sequence). Trimming removed 6 bases from V and 4 bases from J; junction bases left unmatched: 7. In DNA form, the CDR3 reads TGCAGTGCCCCTCTAGCGGGACCTTACAATGAGCAGTTCTTC. It translates to CSAPLAGPYNEQFF.

This clonotype was seen many times. V and J are TRBV3-1 and TRBJ1-1; D perhaps matches TRBD1 (5 bases). Germline CDR1 is LGHDT and CDR2 is YNNKEL (reference sequence). This CDR3 spans 14 amino acids. Trimming cost V 4 bases and J 7 bases, with 16 bases left between them. The CDR3 DNA is TGTGCCAGCAGCCTCCCTGGGGCGAGGGTTGAAGCTTTCTTT. This encodes CASSLPGARVEAFF.